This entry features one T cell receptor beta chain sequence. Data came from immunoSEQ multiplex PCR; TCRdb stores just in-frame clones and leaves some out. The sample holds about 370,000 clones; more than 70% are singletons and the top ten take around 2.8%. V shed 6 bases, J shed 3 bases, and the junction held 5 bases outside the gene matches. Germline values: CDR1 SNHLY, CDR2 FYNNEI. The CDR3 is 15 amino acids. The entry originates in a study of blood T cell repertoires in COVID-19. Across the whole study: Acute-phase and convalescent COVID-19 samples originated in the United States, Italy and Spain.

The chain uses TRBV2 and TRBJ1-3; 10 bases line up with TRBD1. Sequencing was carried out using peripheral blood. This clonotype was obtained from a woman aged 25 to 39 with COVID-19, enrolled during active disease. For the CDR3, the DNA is TGTGCCAGCAGGGGAGGGACAGGGGTTGGAAACACCATATATTTT. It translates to CASRGGTGVGNTIYF.